The 5 T cell receptor beta chains presented below share a single source sample, sequenced in a study of T cells in localized non-small cell lung cancer (dated by TCRdb to about 2020). Library creation used the immunoSEQ multiplex PCR assay. The table comes from immuneACCESS by way of TCRdb, which keeps in-frame sequences with V and J called. Part of the clones is missing from these tables; in studies checked, under half for an unresolved V gene and the rest for unknown reasons. This sample is represented by around 15,000 clones; about 85% of them were singletons. Jointly, the top ten make up under 25% of the sample. Specimen: peripheral blood, collected before any cancer treatment. These receptors all come from a female donor of 60 years or more with stage I squamous cell lung carcinoma.

The chain combines TRBV4-2 with TRBJ1-2; TRBD1 matches at 8 bases. Germline V gene data show CDR1 as LGHNA and CDR2 as YNFKEQ. The CDR3 spans 15 residues. The V gene end was trimmed by 0 bases and the J gene end by 5 bases; junction bases not matched to a gene: 5. For the CDR3, the DNA is TGTGCCAGCAGCCAAGATCCAGGGGGCGCTTATGGCTACACCTTC. Residues: CASSQDPGGAYGYTF.

The CDR3 loop is CASSLLFYSNTEAFF. The CDR3 DNA sequence: TGCGCCAGCAGCTTATTATTTTACTCGAACACTGAAGCTTTCTTT. V usage is TRBV5-1 and J usage is TRBJ1-1; no clear D gene. Between the trimmed V and J ends, which lost 2 bases and 1 base, there was a span of 12 bases. The CDR3 is 15 residues long. Germline CDR1 and CDR2: SGHRS and YFSETQ.

V usage is TRBV6-5 and J usage is TRBJ1-5, with 9 bases that match TRBD1. Germline values: CDR1 MNHEY, CDR2 SVGAGI. The CDR3 has 14 amino acids. V was pared by 5 bases and J by 7 bases, with 6 bases of the junction left unmatched. The CDR3 DNA reads as TGTGCCAGCAGTCGGCGGACAGGGGAACAGCCCCAGCATTTT. It codes for CASSRRTGEQPQHF.

The chain couples TRBV6-1 to TRBJ2-5, with a weak D call TRBD2 (5 bases). The germline V gene has CDR1 MNHNS and CDR2 SASEGT. The CDR3 spans 14 residues. Trimming took 2 bases from V and 6 from J, leaving 13 bases between them. The CDR3 DNA sequence: TGTGCCAGCAGTGAAAATCCAGGCGGGCAGACCCAGTACTTC. Translated, it gives CASSENPGGQTQYF.

By frequency in the sample, this clone is medium-sized. V is TRBV4-2 and J is TRBJ2-2; D not certain. In germline, CDR1 is LGHNA, CDR2 YNFKEQ. The V gene lost 4 bases and the J gene lost 4 bases, with 7 bases spanning the gap. The CDR3 sequence is 13 residues long. CDR3 DNA: TGTGCCAGCAGCCTAACCACCACCGGGGAGCTGTTTTTT. Translating it yields CASSLTTTGELFF.